This entry features one T cell receptor beta chain sequence. The antigen is unknown. Generated by immunoSEQ multiplex PCR, the TCRdb table keeps only in-frame clones and is missing some. The table lists about 1.5 million clones, roughly 97% of them singletons. The data derive from a study of shared clonotypes between healthy human individuals. Study-level points and caveats: The sole specimen, blood, was sampled, and tissue repertoires likely differ.

V trimming: 7 bases; J trimming: 5 bases; junction bases outside the gene matches: 12. Germline-derived CDR1 and CDR2 are MDHEN and SYDVKM. This CDR3 contains 15 residues. Naive CD45RA+ and memory CD45RA-negative subsets were split from CD4+ cells. The sample consisted of naive CD4+ T cells sorted from blood. The sample's subset: CD45RA+ positively selected. This receptor was taken from a man under 40 in good health. This chain joins TRBV28 and TRBJ2-7; 9 nucleotides align to TRBD1. CDR3 loop: CASIPGDRAIHEQYF. CDR3 in DNA: TGTGCCAGCATTCCCGGGGACAGGGCAATCCACGAGCAGTACTTC.